This is a list of T cell receptor beta chains from one sample in a study of blood T cell repertoires in COVID-19. Assay: immunoSEQ multiplex PCR; the TCRdb copy retains only in-frame clones and omits some. Of about 97,000 clones in the sample, over 80% were seen once. The sample was peripheral blood. Source of these receptors: a middle-aged man with acute or convalescent COVID-19. CDR3s include the opening cysteine and the closing phenylalanine or tryptophan. D genes are given only for firm matches. Not every row has a clone size; where given, it reads once, few, many or a size class.

DNA: TGTGCCATCGGCCGGGACACCAACGAGCAGTACTTC
CDR3: CAIGRDTNEQYF
size: .
D: .
V: TRBV10-3
J: TRBJ2-7

DNA: TGCGCCAGCAGTCTCGCAGGGGTGAACACTGAAGCTTTCTTT
CDR3: CASSLAGVNTEAFF
size: .
D: .
V: TRBV10-2
J: TRBJ1-1

DNA: TGTGCCAGCAGCAACCCCCAGACGAGCGGGGGGACCCACGAGCAGTACTTC
CDR3: CASSNPQTSGGTHEQYF
size: .
D: .
V: TRBV21-1
J: TRBJ2-7

DNA: TGTGCCACCAGTCAATCCCGACAGGGGGGGGCCGGGGAGCTGTTTTTT
CDR3: CATSQSRQGGAGELFF
size: .
D: TRBD1
V: TRBV24-1
J: TRBJ2-2

DNA: TGTGCCAGCAGTCGGACTAGCGGGGGGGGCACCGGGGAGCTGTTTTTT
CDR3: CASSRTSGGGTGELFF
size: .
D: TRBD2
V: TRBV7-2
J: TRBJ2-2

DNA: TGCGCCAGCAGCTGGGGTGGGGCGGGAGAAAGGAACACTGAAGCTTTCTTT
CDR3: CASSWGGAGERNTEAFF
size: .
D: .
V: TRBV5-1
J: TRBJ1-1

DNA: TGTGCCAGTAGTCATCCCTCGGACAGGGCAGGTACTGAAGCTTTCTTT
CDR3: CASSHPSDRAGTEAFF
size: .
D: TRBD1
V: TRBV19
J: TRBJ1-1

DNA: TGTGCCAGCAGGGGACAGATGAACACTGAAGCTTTCTTT
CDR3: CASRGQMNTEAFF
size: .
D: TRBD1
V: TRBV9
J: TRBJ1-1

DNA: TGCGCCAGCAGCCAAGATCGGTATGCGGGGACTGAAGCTTTCTTT
CDR3: CASSQDRYAGTEAFF
size: .
D: .
V: TRBV4-1
J: TRBJ1-1

DNA: TGTGCCAGCTCACCTTGGTCCGGGGAGACCCAGTACTTC
CDR3: CASSPWSGETQYF
size: .
D: .
V: TRBV18
J: TRBJ2-5

DNA: TGCGCCAGCAGGGAGGGGGCCCAGAACACTGAAGCTTTCTTT
CDR3: CASREGAQNTEAFF
size: once
D: TRBD1
V: TRBV5-1
J: TRBJ1-1

DNA: TGTGCCAGCAGCTCGTCGGGGGGGGGATTTGGTTCACCCCTCCACTTT
CDR3: CASSSSGGGFGSPLHF
size: .
D: .
V: TRBV5-4
J: TRBJ1-6

DNA: TGCAGTTACACAGGGGATTACGAGCAGTACTTC
CDR3: CSYTGDYEQYF
size: .
D: TRBD1
V: TRBV20-1
J: TRBJ2-7

DNA: TGTGCCAGCAGCGACACGGTGAACACTGAAGCTTTCTTT
CDR3: CASSDTVNTEAFF
size: once
D: .
V: TRBV11-3
J: TRBJ1-1

DNA: TGTGCCAGCAGCGGGGACAGGCTGAAGAACACTGAAGCTTTCTTT
CDR3: CASSGDRLKNTEAFF
size: .
D: TRBD1
V: TRBV2
J: TRBJ1-1

DNA: TGTGCCAGCAGCTTCTCGTTCGGGTGGTCCGGTGAGCAGTTCTTC
CDR3: CASSFSFGWSGEQFF
size: .
D: .
V: TRBV13
J: TRBJ2-1

DNA: TGTGCCAGCAGGATAGACAGGGGAGAGAATCAGCCCCAGCATTTT
CDR3: CASRIDRGENQPQHF
size: .
D: TRBD1
V: TRBV6-5
J: TRBJ1-5

DNA: TGTGCCAGCAGCCTCGGGACAGGGTTAAATGAAAAACTGTTTTTT
CDR3: CASSLGTGLNEKLFF
size: few
D: TRBD1
V: TRBV11-3
J: TRBJ1-4

DNA: TGTGCCAGCCAGACAGGGGGCGGCAATCAGCCCCAGCATTTT
CDR3: CASQTGGGNQPQHF
size: once
D: TRBD1
V: TRBV19
J: TRBJ1-5

DNA: TGTGCCAGCAGTGTTACCGGGACAGGGAGGACCCAGTACTTC
CDR3: CASSVTGTGRTQYF
size: .
D: TRBD1
V: TRBV28
J: TRBJ2-5

DNA: TGTGCCAGCAGCGTAGGTGTAGGGGCGGACTATGGCTACACCTTC
CDR3: CASSVGVGADYGYTF
size: .
D: .
V: TRBV9
J: TRBJ1-2

DNA: TGTGCCAGCAGCCAAACAGGGACAGCGGATTCACCCCTCCACTTT
CDR3: CASSQTGTADSPLHF
size: .
D: TRBD1
V: TRBV6-5
J: TRBJ1-6